The 2 T cell receptor beta chains reported below all come from one sample, sequenced in a study of T cells after somatic rescue of genetic block. Assay used: immunoSEQ multiplex PCR; TCRdb lists only in-frame clones, some missing. This sample has about 10,000 clones, with 74% found just once. Sample: peripheral blood mononuclear cells (PBMCs). The receptor source for this set is a boy aged 5-17 years.

This clone was recorded only once. J is TRBJ2-3 and V is TRBV14, with TRBD2 identical over 10 bases. The CDR3 spans 18 residues. Germline V CDR1 and CDR2: SGHDN, FVKESK. V lost 2 bases and J lost 4; bases outside the gene matches: 12. This CDR3 is CASSQRSDLAGEADTQYF. CDR3 in DNA: TGTGCCAGCAGCCAAAGGTCAGACCTAGCGGGGGAAGCAGATACGCAGTATTTT.

This clone is labeled as medium-sized (0.01 to 0.1%). The chain combines TRBV7-2 with TRBJ2-7; D gene ambiguous. Trimming shortened V by 4 bases and J by 2 bases, and 9 bases separated the two germline ends. Germline CDR1 reads SGHTA; CDR2 reads FQGNSA. The CDR3 spans 13 residues. CDR3 nucleotide sequence: TGTGCCAGCAGCTCGTGGACCCCCTACGAGCAGTACTTC. This codes for CASSSWTPYEQYF.